The source of this T cell receptor beta chain is a study of cytomegalovirus exposure and HLA in healthy donors. Background on the study: Approximately 190 million T cells yielded 117 million unique TCR beta sequences, as an earlier analysis found.

A multiplex PCR was run with 60 Vbeta primers and 13 Jbeta primers. Generated by immunoSEQ multiplex PCR, the TCRdb table keeps only in-frame clones and is missing some. Counted here are about 99,000 clones, approximately 79% occurring once; the ten biggest clones make up roughly 5.9%. This clone was found a few times. Its cognate antigen is unknown. Whole-study results and caveats: Later, an analysis found that common viral pathogens appeared to be linked with several of the most significant clusters. For cytomegalovirus status, the classifier reportedly gave diagnoses with high specificity and sensitivity.

Germline V gene lookup returns CDR1 SGHDT and CDR2 YYEEEE. The V end lost 1 base, the J end lost 7 bases, and 12 bases lay between the germline ends. The CDR3 sequence is 15 residues long. This TCR derives from a man between 60 and 75 years old in good health and CMV-seropositive. Source material: PBMCs. The chain combines TRBV5-6 with TRBJ1-6; possibly TRBD1 for D (6 bases). In DNA form, the CDR3 reads TGTGCCAGCAGCTTGCGGACAGCGGACAATTCACCCCTCCACTTT. This sequence encodes CASSLRTADNSPLHF.